Sequencing of this TCR beta chain was carried out in a study of CD8+CD57+ T cells in acquired aplastic anemia. Study-wide results and caveats: Controls and patients did not differ significantly in CD8+ Simpson's diversity.

Germline loops: CDR1 WSHSY, CDR2 SAAADI. The CDR3 covers 15 residues. Only patients with CD8+CD57+ cell expansion on flow cytometry were chosen for sequencing. Each patient carried a diagnosis of severe acquired aplastic anemia. Genomic DNA templated the TCR beta VDJ and CDR3 profiling. Each CDR3 protein gets one entry after TCRdb re-called the reads with MiXCR. The sample yields about 160,000 distinct CDR3 sequences, 40% to 55% seen once. For this clonotype: Its antigen is not known. One end of the junction varies from germline; a read error may be responsible.

This TCR was sampled from a human donor with aplastic anemia. The sample consisted of sorted CD4+, CD8+, or CD8+CD57+ T cells (not recorded which) from PBMCs. The chain has TRBV10-2 and TRBJ1-2, with D maybe TRBD1 (5 bases). In DNA form, the CDR3 reads TGTGCCAGCAGCTCTCCCCTCGGACAATCGCATGGCTACACCTTC. As protein: CASSSPLGQSHGYTF.